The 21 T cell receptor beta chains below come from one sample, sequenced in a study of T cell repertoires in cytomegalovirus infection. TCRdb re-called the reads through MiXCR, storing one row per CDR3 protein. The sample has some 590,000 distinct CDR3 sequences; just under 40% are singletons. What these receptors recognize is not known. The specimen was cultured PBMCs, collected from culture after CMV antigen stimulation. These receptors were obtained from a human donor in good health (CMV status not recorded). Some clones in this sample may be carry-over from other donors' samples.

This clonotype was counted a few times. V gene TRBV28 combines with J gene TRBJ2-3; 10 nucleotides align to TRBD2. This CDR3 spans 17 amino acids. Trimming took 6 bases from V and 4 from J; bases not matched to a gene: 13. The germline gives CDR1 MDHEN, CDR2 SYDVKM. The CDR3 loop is CASRALAGEAVADTQYF. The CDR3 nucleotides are TGTGCCAGCAGGGCCCTAGCGGGAGAGGCCGTGGCAGATACGCAGTATTTT.

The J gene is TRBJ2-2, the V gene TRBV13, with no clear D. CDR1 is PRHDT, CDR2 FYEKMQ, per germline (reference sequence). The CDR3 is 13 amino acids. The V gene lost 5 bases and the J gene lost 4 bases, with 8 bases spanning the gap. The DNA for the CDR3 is TGTGCCAGCAGCCCTCACGGCACCGGGGAGCTGTTTTTT. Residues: CASSPHGTGELFF.

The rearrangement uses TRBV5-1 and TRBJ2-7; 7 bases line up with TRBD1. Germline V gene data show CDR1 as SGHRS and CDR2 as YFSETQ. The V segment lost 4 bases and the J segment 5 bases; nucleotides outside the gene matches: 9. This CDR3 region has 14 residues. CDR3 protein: CASSPDRVDHEQYF. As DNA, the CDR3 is TGCGCCAGCAGCCCCGACAGGGTTGACCACGAGCAGTACTTC.

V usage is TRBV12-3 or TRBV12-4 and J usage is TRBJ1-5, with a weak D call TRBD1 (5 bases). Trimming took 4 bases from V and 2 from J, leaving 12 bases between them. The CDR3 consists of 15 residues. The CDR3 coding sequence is TGTGCCAGCAGTTCAGGGACTCGGGGCAATCAGCCCCAGCATTTT. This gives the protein CASSSGTRGNQPQHF.

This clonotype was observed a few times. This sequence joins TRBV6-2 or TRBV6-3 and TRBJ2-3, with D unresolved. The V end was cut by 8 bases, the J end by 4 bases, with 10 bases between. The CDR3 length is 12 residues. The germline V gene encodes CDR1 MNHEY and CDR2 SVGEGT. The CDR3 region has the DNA TGTGCCAGCTCCGTTGGGGCAGATACGCAGTATTTT. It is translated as CASSVGADTQYF.

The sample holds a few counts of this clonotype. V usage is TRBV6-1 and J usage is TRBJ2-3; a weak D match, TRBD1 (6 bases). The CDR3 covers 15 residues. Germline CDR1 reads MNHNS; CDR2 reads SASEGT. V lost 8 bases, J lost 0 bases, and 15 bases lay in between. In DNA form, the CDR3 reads TGTGCCAGCGGTAAAACAGGGTCTAGCACAGATACGCAGTATTTT. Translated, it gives CASGKTGSSTDTQYF.

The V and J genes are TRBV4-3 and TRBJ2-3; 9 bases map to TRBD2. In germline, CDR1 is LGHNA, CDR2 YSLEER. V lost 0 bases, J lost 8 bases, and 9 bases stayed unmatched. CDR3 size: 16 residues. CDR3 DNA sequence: TGCGCCAGCAGCCAAGAGGCGCTAGCGGGGCATGGTACGCAGTATTTT. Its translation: CASSQEALAGHGTQYF.

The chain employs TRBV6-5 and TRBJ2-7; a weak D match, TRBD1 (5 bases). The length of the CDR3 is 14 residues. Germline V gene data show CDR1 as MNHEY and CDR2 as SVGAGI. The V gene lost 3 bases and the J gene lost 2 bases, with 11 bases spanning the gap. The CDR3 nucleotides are TGTGCCAGCAGTTATCGCCAGGGTACCTACGAGCAGTACTTC. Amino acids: CASSYRQGTYEQYF.

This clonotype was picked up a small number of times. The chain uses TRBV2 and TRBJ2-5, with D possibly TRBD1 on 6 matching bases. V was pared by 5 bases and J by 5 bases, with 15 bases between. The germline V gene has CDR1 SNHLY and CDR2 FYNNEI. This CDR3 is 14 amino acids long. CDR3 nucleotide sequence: TGTGCCAGCAGTAACCCAGGGGTCCTGGAGACCCAGTACTTC. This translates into CASSNPGVLETQYF.

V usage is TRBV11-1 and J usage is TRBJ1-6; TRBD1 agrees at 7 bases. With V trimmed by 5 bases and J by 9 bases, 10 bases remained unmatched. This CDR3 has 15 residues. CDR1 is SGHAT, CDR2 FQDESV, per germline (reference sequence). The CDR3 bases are TGTGCCAGCAGCCCAGGGGGACATCGGACTTCACCCCTCCACTTT. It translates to CASSPGGHRTSPLHF.

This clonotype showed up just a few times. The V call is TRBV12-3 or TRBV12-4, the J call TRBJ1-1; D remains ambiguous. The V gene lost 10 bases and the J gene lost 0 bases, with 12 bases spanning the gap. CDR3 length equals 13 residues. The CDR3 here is CATLSLMNTEAFF. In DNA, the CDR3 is TGTGCCACCCTATCCCTCATGAACACTGAAGCTTTCTTT.

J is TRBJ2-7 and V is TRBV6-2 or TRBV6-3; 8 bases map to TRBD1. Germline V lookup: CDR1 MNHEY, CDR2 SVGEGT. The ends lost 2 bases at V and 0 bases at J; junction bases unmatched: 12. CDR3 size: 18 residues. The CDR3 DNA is TGTGCCAGCAGTTACGGTCGTGGACAGGGAATAAGCTCCTACGAGCAGTACTTC. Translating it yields CASSYGRGQGISSYEQYF.

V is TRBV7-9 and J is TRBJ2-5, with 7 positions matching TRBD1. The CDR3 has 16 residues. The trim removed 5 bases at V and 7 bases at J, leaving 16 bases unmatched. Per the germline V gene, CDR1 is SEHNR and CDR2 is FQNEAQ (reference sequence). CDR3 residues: CASSRWTGSPLGTQYF. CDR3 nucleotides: TGTGCCAGCAGCCGATGGACAGGTTCTCCGTTGGGGACCCAGTACTTC.

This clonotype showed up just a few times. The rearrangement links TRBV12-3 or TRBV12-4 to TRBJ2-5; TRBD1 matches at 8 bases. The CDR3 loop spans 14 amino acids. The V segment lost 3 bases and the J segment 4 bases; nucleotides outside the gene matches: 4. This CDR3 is CASSFLGQGETQYF. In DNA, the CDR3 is TGTGCCAGCAGTTTCCTTGGACAGGGAGAGACCCAGTACTTC.

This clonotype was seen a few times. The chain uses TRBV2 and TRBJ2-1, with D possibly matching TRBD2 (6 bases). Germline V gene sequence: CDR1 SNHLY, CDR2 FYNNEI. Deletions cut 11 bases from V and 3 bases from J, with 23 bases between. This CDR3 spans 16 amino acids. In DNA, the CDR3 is TGTGCCCGCCTAGCGAGTCCCTCTTCCCTCTACAATGAGCAGTTCTTC. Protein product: CARLASPSSLYNEQFF.

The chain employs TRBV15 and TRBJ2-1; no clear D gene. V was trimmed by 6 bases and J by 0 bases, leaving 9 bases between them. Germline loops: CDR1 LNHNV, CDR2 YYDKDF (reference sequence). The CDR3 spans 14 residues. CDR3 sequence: CATRMPSSYNEQFF. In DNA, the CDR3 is TGTGCCACCAGGATGCCCAGCTCCTACAATGAGCAGTTCTTC.

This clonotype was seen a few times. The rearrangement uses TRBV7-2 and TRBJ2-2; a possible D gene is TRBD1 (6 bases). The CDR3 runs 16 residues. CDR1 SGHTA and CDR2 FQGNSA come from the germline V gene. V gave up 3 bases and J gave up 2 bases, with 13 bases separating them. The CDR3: CASSLDRNLNTGELFF. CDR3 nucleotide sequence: TGTGCCAGCAGCTTGGACAGAAACCTTAACACCGGGGAGCTGTTTTTT.

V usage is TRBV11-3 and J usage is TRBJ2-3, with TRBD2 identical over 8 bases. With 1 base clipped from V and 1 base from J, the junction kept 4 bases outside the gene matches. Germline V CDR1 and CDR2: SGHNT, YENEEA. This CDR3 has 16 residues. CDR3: CASSLGAGAGTDTQYF. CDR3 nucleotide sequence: TGTGCCAGCAGCTTAGGAGCGGGAGCGGGCACAGATACGCAGTATTTT.

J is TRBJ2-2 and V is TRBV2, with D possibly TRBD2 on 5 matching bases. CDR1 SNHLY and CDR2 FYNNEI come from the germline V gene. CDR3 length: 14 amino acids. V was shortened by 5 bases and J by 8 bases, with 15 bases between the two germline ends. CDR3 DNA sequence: TGTGCCAGCAGTCTTGGACGGACTTCTGGGGAGCTGTTTTTT. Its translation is CASSLGRTSGELFF.

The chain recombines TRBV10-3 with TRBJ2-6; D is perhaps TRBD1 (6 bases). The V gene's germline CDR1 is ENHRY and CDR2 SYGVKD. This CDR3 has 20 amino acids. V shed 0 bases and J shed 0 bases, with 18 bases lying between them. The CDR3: CAISESFSSPDSSGANVLTF. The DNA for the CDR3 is TGTGCCATCAGTGAGTCTTTTTCGTCGCCGGACAGCTCTGGGGCCAACGTCCTGACTTTC.

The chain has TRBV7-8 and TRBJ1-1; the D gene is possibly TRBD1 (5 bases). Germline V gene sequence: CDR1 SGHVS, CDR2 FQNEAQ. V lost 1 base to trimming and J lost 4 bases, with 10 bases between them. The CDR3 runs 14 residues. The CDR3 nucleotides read TGTGCCAGCAGCTTAGACCAGGGTGGCACTGAAGCTTTCTTT. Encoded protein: CASSLDQGGTEAFF.